Each of the 20 T cell receptor beta chains below was sequenced from the same sample in a study of cytomegalovirus exposure and HLA in healthy donors. Here immunoSEQ multiplex PCR was the method, and the copy in TCRdb shows in-frame clones only, minus some. Among roughly 150,000 clones listed, about 96% were seen once. Sequenced material: PBMCs. These receptors were obtained from a woman between 18 and 29 years old in good health and CMV-seronegative.

The genes are TRBV9 and TRBJ2-1, with D unclear. The CDR3 loop spans 14 amino acids. Trimming took 3 bases from V and 6 from J, leaving 13 bases between them. Germline CDR1 SGDLS, CDR2 YYNGEE. CDR3 sequence (DNA): TGTGCCAGCAGCGACGGCCATCGAGGCAATGAGCAGTTCTTC. Protein: CASSDGHRGNEQFF.

The gene calls are TRBV5-5 and TRBJ1-2, with D perhaps TRBD1 (5 bases). V shed 0 bases and J shed 4 bases, with 13 bases lying between them. There are 15 residues in the CDR3. Germline loops: CDR1 SGHKS, CDR2 YYEKEE (reference sequence). The CDR3 DNA reads TGTGCCAGCAGCTTGGAGGGGCGGGATATCTATGGCTACACCTTC. Translating gives CASSLEGRDIYGYTF.

This clone was recorded only once. The chain combines TRBV5-6 with TRBJ1-2; TRBD1 is a possible D gene (5 bases). Germline loops: CDR1 SGHDT, CDR2 YYEEEE. V lost 3 bases and J lost 8, with 14 bases in between. This CDR3 has 13 residues. CDR3 sequence (DNA): TGTGCCAGCAGCTCAGGGAGGGGTTGGGGCTACACCTTC. Translated: CASSSGRGWGYTF.

This clone was picked up one time. V gene TRBV7-9 combines with J gene TRBJ2-7; no definite D call. This CDR3 has 14 residues. Trimming left V 0 bases short and J 6 bases short, with 12 bases between. Germline V gene data show CDR1 as SEHNR and CDR2 as FQNEAQ (reference sequence). CDR3: CASSLASGAVEQYF. The CDR3 DNA follows: TGTGCCAGCAGCTTAGCGTCGGGTGCCGTCGAGCAGTACTTC. Using reference TRBV7-9 and TRBJ2-7 for the parts outside the CDR3, the full variable domain is DTGVSQNPRHKITKRGQNVTFRCDPISEHNRLYWYRQTLGQGPEFLTYFQNEAQLEKSRLLSDRFSAERPKGSFSTLEIQRTEQGDSAMYLCASSLASGAVEQYFGPGTRLTVT.

This clone appeared once. The V gene is TRBV4-1, the J gene TRBJ1-5; 7 bases agree with TRBD1. The V gene end was trimmed by 2 bases and the J gene end by 5 bases; junction bases not matched to a gene: 12. The CDR3 is 17 residues long. Germline lookup yields CDR1 MGHRA and CDR2 YSYEKL. CDR3 protein: CASSQRQGGTLYQPQHF. In DNA, the CDR3 is TGCGCCAGCAGCCAACGACAGGGCGGAACCCTTTATCAGCCCCAGCATTTT.

The chain joins TRBV14 to TRBJ2-7; a possible D gene is TRBD1 (6 bases). V lost 1 base and J lost 3, with 13 bases in between. The CDR3 loop spans 15 amino acids. Germline V lookup: CDR1 SGHDN, CDR2 FVKESK. CDR3: CASSQAGTLDYEQYF. The CDR3 nucleotides read TGTGCCAGCAGCCAAGCCGGGACACTGGACTACGAGCAGTACTTC. The whole variable domain, remainder taken from reference TRBV14 and TRBJ2-7, is EAGVTQFPSHSVIEKGQTVTLRCDPISGHDNLYWYRRVMGKEIKFLLHFVKESKQDESGMPNNRFLAERTGGTYSTLKVQPAELEDSGVYFCASSQAGTLDYEQYFGPGTRLTVT.

CDR3 protein: CASSEGLAGGHAAYEQYF. CDR3 DNA: TGTGCCAGCAGTGAGGGACTAGCGGGGGGCCATGCAGCCTACGAGCAGTACTTC. The rearrangement uses TRBV25-1 and TRBJ2-7; 15 nucleotides agree with TRBD2. This CDR3 region has 18 residues. Germline V gives CDR1 MGHDK, CDR2 SYGVNS. V dropped 3 bases and J dropped 2; count of bases not matched to a gene: 8.

A single count supports this clone. This rearrangement joins TRBV6-6 to TRBJ1-2; D may be TRBD1 (6 bases). V was cut by 2 bases and J by 5 bases, with 12 bases left in between. The CDR3 extends over 14 amino acids. Germline V CDR1 and CDR2: MNHNY, SVGAGI (reference sequence). CDR3 residues: CASSYTGQTYGYTF. The CDR3 DNA follows: TGTGCCAGCAGTTACACAGGGCAGACTTATGGCTACACCTTC.

The V and J genes are TRBV7-9 and TRBJ1-1; TRBD1 agrees at 8 bases. CDR1 and CDR2 (germline): SEHNR, FQNEAQ (reference sequence). The CDR3 is 17 amino acids. J was trimmed by 0 bases and V by 5 bases; bases with no gene match: 11. In DNA form, the CDR3 reads TGTGCCAGCAGCCCCCAGGGGGCCTTAGACATGAACACTGAAGCTTTCTTT. Its translation: CASSPQGALDMNTEAFF.

V and J are TRBV7-2 and TRBJ1-1; 9 nucleotides line up with TRBD1. Trimming cost V 1 base and J 4 bases; bases outside gene matches: 7. Germline CDR1 and CDR2: SGHTA and FQGNSA. This CDR3 contains 16 residues. CDR3 nucleotides: TGTGCCAGCAGCTTAGTCGGGACAGGGCAATCCACTGAAGCTTTCTTT. Protein product: CASSLVGTGQSTEAFF.

The chain uses TRBV27 and TRBJ1-5; tentatively, D is TRBD1 (5 bases). The V gene lost 3 bases and the J gene lost 5 bases, with 8 bases spanning the gap. Germline CDR1 reads MNHEY; CDR2 reads SMNVEV (reference sequence). The CDR3 is 13 amino acids. Here the CDR3 reads CASSFGGDQPQHF. DNA for the CDR3: TGTGCCAGCAGTTTCGGGGGGGATCAGCCCCAGCATTTT.

CDR3 sequence reads: CSGSKITGELFF. The CDR3 region has the DNA TGCAGCGGTTCTAAAATCACCGGGGAGCTGTTTTTT. The chain uses TRBV29-1 and TRBJ2-2; no clear D. V lost 7 bases and J 4 bases, leaving 10 bases between the germline ends. Germline CDR1 reads SQVTM; CDR2 reads ANQGSEA. There are 12 residues in the CDR3.

V usage is TRBV7-2 and J usage is TRBJ2-7, with D perhaps matching TRBD1 (5 bases). The CDR3 has 14 amino acids. V was pared by 1 base and J by 1 base, with 8 bases between. Germline CDR1 SGHTA, CDR2 FQGNSA. The CDR3 DNA sequence: TGTGCCAGCAGCTTAGGGGGCGGATCCTACGAGCAGTACTTC. It is translated as CASSLGGGSYEQYF.

The chain recombines TRBV7-2 with TRBJ1-6; 11 bases match TRBD1. After removal of 1 base from V and 9 bases from J, the junction contained 2 bases not matched to a gene. Germline V gives CDR1 SGHTA, CDR2 FQGNSA. The CDR3 has 15 amino acids. CDR3 DNA: TGTGCCAGCAGCTTAGGGGACAGGGGGGGTTCACCCCTCCACTTT. The encoded protein is CASSLGDRGGSPLHF.

The rearrangement links TRBV19 to TRBJ2-3, with 8 bases identical to TRBD1. The CDR3 is 15 residues long. After removal of 5 bases from V and 1 base from J, the junction contained 5 bases not matched to a gene. In germline, CDR1 is LNHDA, CDR2 SQIVND (reference sequence). CDR3 loop: CASSYSGQGTDTQYF. CDR3 bases: TGTGCCAGTAGTTATTCGGGACAGGGCACAGATACGCAGTATTTT. The full variable domain, in which reference TRBV19 and TRBJ2-3 provide the parts outside the CDR3, is DGGITQSPKYLFRKEGQNVTLSCEQNLNHDAMYWYRQDPGQGLRLIYYSQIVNDFQKGDIAEGYSVSREKKESFPLTVTSAQKNPTAFYLCASSYSGQGTDTQYFGPGTRLTVL.

V is TRBV15 and J is TRBJ2-1; 9 nucleotides line up with TRBD2. CDR3 length equals 15 residues. The ends lost 8 bases at V and 3 bases at J; junction bases unmatched: 8. Germline CDR1 LNHNV, CDR2 YYDKDF (reference sequence). Here the CDR3 DNA reads TGTGCCACCGCACGCGTAGCGGGGGACTACAATGAGCAGTTCTTC. Its protein product is CATARVAGDYNEQFF. The complete variable domain, with remaining parts taken from reference TRBV15 and TRBJ2-1, reads DAMVIQNPRYQVTQFGKPVTLSCSQTLNHNVMYWYQQKSSQAPKLLFHYYDKDFNNEADTPDNFQSRRPNTSFCFLDIRSPGLGDTAMYLCATARVAGDYNEQFFGPGTRLTVL.

The chain combines TRBV27 with TRBJ1-4; no reliable D call. This CDR3 is 14 amino acids long. Trimming took off 1 base at V and 8 bases at J, with 11 bases between the two ends. Germline CDR1 and CDR2: MNHEY and SMNVEV (reference sequence). The CDR3 reads CASSLLSEPEKLFF. The DNA of the CDR3 is TGTGCCAGCAGTTTATTATCTGAGCCAGAAAAACTGTTTTTT.

The chain joins TRBV6-1 to TRBJ1-5; D is possibly TRBD1 (5 bases). Germline CDR1 and CDR2: MNHNS and SASEGT. V lost 8 bases, J lost 4 bases, and 12 bases lay in between. CDR3 length equals 13 residues. Here the CDR3 DNA reads TGTGCCAGCCTCCTTCGGGGGAATCAGCCCCAGCATTTT. It translates to CASLLRGNQPQHF.

This clone was seen once. The chain is built from TRBV19 and TRBJ1-2, with D hard to call. The CDR3 loop spans 14 amino acids. V lost 3 bases and J lost 7, with 15 bases in between. CDR1 is LNHDA and CDR2 is SQIVND in the germline V gene (reference sequence). CDR3 in DNA: TGTGCCAGTAGTATGCTCGACAACACCGGTGGCTACACCTTC. Translated: CASSMLDNTGGYTF.

V and J are TRBV9 and TRBJ2-7; 10 positions match TRBD1. The CDR3 is made up of 15 amino acids. CDR1 is SGDLS and CDR2 is YYNGEE in the germline V gene. V gave up 3 bases and J gave up 4 bases; unmatched junction bases: 7. This chain's CDR3 is CASSATGGSLYEQYF. The DNA of the CDR3 is TGTGCCAGCAGCGCGACAGGGGGCTCCCTGTACGAGCAGTACTTC.